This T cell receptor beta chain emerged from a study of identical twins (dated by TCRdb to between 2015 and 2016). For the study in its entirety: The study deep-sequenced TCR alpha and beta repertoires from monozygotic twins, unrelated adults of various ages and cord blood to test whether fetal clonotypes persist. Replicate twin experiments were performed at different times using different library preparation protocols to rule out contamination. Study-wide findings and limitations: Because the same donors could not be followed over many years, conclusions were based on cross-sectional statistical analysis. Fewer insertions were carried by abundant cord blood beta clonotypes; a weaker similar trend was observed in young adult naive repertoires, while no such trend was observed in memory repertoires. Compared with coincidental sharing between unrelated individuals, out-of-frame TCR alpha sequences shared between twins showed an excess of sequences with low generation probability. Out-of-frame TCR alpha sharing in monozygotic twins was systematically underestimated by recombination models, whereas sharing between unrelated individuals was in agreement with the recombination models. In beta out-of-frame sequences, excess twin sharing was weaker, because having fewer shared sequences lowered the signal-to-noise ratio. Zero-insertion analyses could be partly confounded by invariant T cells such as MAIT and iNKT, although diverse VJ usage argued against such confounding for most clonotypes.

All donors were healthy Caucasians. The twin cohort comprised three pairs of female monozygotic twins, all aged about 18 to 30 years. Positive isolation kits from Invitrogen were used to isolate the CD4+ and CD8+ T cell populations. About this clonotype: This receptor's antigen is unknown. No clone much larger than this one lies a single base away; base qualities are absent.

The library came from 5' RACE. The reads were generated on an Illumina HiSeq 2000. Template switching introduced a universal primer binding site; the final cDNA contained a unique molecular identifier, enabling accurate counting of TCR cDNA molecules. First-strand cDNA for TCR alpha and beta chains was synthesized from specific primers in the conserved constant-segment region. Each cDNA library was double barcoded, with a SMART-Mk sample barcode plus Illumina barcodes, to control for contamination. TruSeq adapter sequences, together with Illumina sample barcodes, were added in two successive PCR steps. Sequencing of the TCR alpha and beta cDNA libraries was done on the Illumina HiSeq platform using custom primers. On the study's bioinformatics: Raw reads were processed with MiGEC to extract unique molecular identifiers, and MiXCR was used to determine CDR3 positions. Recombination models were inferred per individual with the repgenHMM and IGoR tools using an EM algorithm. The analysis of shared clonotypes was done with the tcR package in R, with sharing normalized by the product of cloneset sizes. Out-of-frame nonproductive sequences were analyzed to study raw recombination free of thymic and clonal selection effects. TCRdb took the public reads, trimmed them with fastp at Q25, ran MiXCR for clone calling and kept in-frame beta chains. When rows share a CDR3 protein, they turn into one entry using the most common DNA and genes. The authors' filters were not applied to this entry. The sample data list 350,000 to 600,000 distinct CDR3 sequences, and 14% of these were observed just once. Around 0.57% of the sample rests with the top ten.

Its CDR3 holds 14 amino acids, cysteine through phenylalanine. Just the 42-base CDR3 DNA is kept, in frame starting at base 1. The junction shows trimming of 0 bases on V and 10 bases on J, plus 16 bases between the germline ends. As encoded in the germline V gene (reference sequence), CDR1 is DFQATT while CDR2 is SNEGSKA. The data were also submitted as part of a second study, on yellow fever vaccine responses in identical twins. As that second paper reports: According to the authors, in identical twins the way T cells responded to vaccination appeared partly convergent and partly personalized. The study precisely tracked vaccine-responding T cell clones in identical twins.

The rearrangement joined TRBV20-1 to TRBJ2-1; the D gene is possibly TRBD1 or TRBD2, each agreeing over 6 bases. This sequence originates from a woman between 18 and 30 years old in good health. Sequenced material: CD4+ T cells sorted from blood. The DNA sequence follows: TGCAGTGCTAGAGACCTCAGGGGTCGGGGGGAGCAGTTCTTC. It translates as CSARDLRGRGEQFF.